Below are 11 T cell receptor beta chains sequenced from a single sample in a study of technical replicates of blood from four donors. Generated by immunoSEQ multiplex PCR, the TCRdb table keeps only in-frame clones and is missing some. The sample includes about 90,000 clones, 94% of them seen just once. The source material was T cells isolated from PBMCs. The receptors come from a human donor in good health.

The chain recombines TRBV13 with TRBJ2-2; the match to TRBD1 covers 10 bases. The length of the CDR3 is 15 residues. Per germline, CDR1 PRHDT and CDR2 FYEKMQ (reference sequence). The trim removed 3 bases at V and 4 bases at J, leaving 2 bases unmatched. In DNA form, the CDR3 reads TGTGCCAGCAGCTTTAGGACAGGGGGCACCGGGGAGCTGTTTTTT. It encodes CASSFRTGGTGELFF.

This clone appeared a single time. V usage is TRBV5-4 and J usage is TRBJ1-2, with D possibly matching TRBD1 (5 bases). Germline values: CDR1 SGHNT, CDR2 YYREEE (reference sequence). This CDR3 spans 16 amino acids. V was shortened by 2 bases and J by 2 bases, with 16 bases between the two germline ends. CDR3 loop: CASSFGPSDRNYGYTF. The CDR3 coding sequence is TGTGCCAGCAGCTTTGGGCCTTCAGACAGAAACTATGGCTACACCTTC.

This chain uses TRBV28 with TRBJ1-2; tentatively, D is TRBD1 (5 bases). CDR1 is MDHEN and CDR2 is SYDVKM in the germline V gene. Deletions cut 3 bases from V and 2 bases from J, with 16 bases between. The CDR3 is 16 residues long. The CDR3 DNA is TGTGCCAGCAGTTTCCCCCTCATCGACAGCAACTATGGCTACACCTTC. It yields the protein CASSFPLIDSNYGYTF.

This chain uses TRBV5-1 with TRBJ2-5; TRBD1 matches at 9 bases. V trimming: 0 bases; J trimming: 5 bases; junction bases outside the gene matches: 5. The V gene's germline CDR1 is SGHRS and CDR2 YFSETQ. The CDR3 loop spans 15 amino acids. The CDR3 sequence: CASSLEGTGWETQYF. CDR3 in DNA: TGCGCCAGCAGCTTGGAAGGGACAGGGTGGGAGACCCAGTACTTC.

This chain connects TRBV28 to TRBJ1-1, with D possibly being TRBD1 (6 bases). Germline V lookup: CDR1 MDHEN, CDR2 SYDVKM. The CDR3 totals 16 residues. V was shortened by 3 bases and J by 2 bases, with 16 bases between the two germline ends. The CDR3 sequence is CASSLSGQPLNTEAFF. For the CDR3, the DNA is TGTGCCAGCAGTTTGTCTGGACAGCCCCTTAACACTGAAGCTTTCTTT.

This clone was counted only a few times. The rearrangement joins TRBV6-1 to TRBJ2-7, with D possibly TRBD1 on 7 matching bases. The CDR3 extends over 16 amino acids. The ends were cut back, 1 base at V and 6 bases at J, with 19 bases in the middle. Germline-derived CDR1 and CDR2 are MNHNS and SASEGT. CDR3 DNA sequence: TGTGCCAGCAGTGAAGACTGGGCAGGGGGGCGTTGCGAGCAGTACTTC. The encoded protein is CASSEDWAGGRCEQYF.

This chain connects TRBV6-5 to TRBJ1-1; no clear D. The CDR3 contains 11 residues. Trimming took off 7 bases at V and 4 bases at J, with 7 bases between the two ends. Germline lookup yields CDR1 MNHEY and CDR2 SVGAGI. CDR3 DNA sequence: TGTGCCAGCACCCACGGCACTGAAGCTTTCTTT. Protein: CASTHGTEAFF.

The chain links TRBV28 to TRBJ1-5, with 8 bases fitting TRBD1. CDR3 length: 13 amino acids. Unmatched junction bases numbered 14, after V lost 7 bases and J lost 15 bases. Germline values: CDR1 MDHEN, CDR2 SYDVKM. CDR3 sequence reads: CASTQRSGQGRHF. As DNA, the CDR3 is TGTGCCAGCACCCAGCGGAGCGGACAGGGACGGCATTTT.

The chain couples TRBV2 to TRBJ1-5; D call uncertain. The ends were cut back, 2 bases at V and 5 bases at J, with 7 bases in the middle. The CDR3 covers 13 residues. Per germline, CDR1 SNHLY and CDR2 FYNNEI. Here the CDR3 reads CASSEPLYQPQHF. In DNA, the CDR3 is TGTGCCAGCAGTGAACCCCTTTATCAGCCCCAGCATTTT.

The CDR3: CAWRGPETSTGEQYF. The CDR3 region has the DNA TGTGCCTGGAGAGGCCCCGAAACCTCCACGGGGGAGCAGTACTTC. The rearrangement links TRBV30 to TRBJ2-7, with D possibly being TRBD2 (5 bases). V lost 3 bases and J 7 bases, leaving 22 bases between the germline ends. The germline V gene encodes CDR1 GTSNPN and CDR2 SVGIG (reference sequence). This CDR3 region has 15 residues.

V gene TRBV19 combines with J gene TRBJ2-7, with D possibly TRBD2 on 5 matching bases. This CDR3 is built from 14 residues. Looked up from germline, CDR1 is LNHDA and CDR2 is SQIVND (reference sequence). The germline V and J ends were trimmed by 6 bases and 0 bases, with 12 bases remaining between them. The chain's CDR3 is CASRQRAVSYEQYF. The DNA of the CDR3 is TGTGCCAGTAGACAGAGGGCCGTCTCCTACGAGCAGTACTTC.